These T cell receptor beta chains were read from a single sample in a study of T cell responses to AZD1222 COVID-19 vaccine. Assay: immunoSEQ multiplex PCR; the TCRdb copy retains only in-frame clones and omits some. The data hold 100,000 to 120,000 clones, with over 75% observed a single time. The sequenced sample was peripheral blood, obtained on day 0 of AZD1222 vaccination. Source of these receptors: an adult in good health. Both conserved end residues are trimmed from each CDR3. The order of the fields is CDR3 protein, D gene, clone size, J gene, V gene. D genes are given only for firm matches. Not every row has a clone size; where given, it reads once, few, many or a size class.

ASSWTGGNSPLH,TRBD1,.,TRBJ1-6,TRBV30
ATREGVAGRSYEQY,TRBD2,.,TRBJ2-7,TRBV27
ASSFEVSMN,.,.,TRBJ1-5,TRBV28
ASSFNGGIDYGYT,.,.,TRBJ1-2,TRBV7-9
ASLTSYEQY,.,few,TRBJ2-7,TRBV21-1
ASSFGQGEDEQY,TRBD1,.,TRBJ2-7,TRBV27
ASSPPRDNSYEQY,.,.,TRBJ2-7,TRBV7-9
SASSNYGYT,.,.,TRBJ1-2,TRBV20-1
ASSRQGNTEAF,TRBD1,.,TRBJ1-1,TRBV7-2
ASSVVEASYNEQF,.,.,TRBJ2-1,TRBV9
AWSVRQVHQPQH,.,.,TRBJ1-5,TRBV30
ASSQTGLYGYT,TRBD1,.,TRBJ1-2,TRBV6-5
ASRTTSGRARYNEQF,TRBD2,.,TRBJ2-1,TRBV5-1
ASGGGTRRGLGYT,.,.,TRBJ1-2,TRBV11-2
ASSLEKTALQPQH,.,.,TRBJ1-5,TRBV5-5
ASSWYGLGSETQY,.,.,TRBJ2-5,TRBV7-2
ASSLVGRSNEKLF,.,.,TRBJ1-4,TRBV3-1/TRBV3-2
ASSYEGDYGYT,.,.,TRBJ1-2,TRBV6-5
ASSSDRGNSPLH,TRBD1,.,TRBJ1-6,TRBV7-9
ASSLYGDYGYT,.,.,TRBJ1-2,TRBV19
ASSDWTSGRNEQF,TRBD2,.,TRBJ2-1,TRBV10-1
ASSAGGQVRQY,.,.,TRBJ2-7,TRBV9
ASSKVETARGTEAF,.,medium-sized,TRBJ1-1,TRBV21-1
ASQSAWDTEAF,.,.,TRBJ1-1,TRBV12-3/TRBV12-4
ASSLASQKETQY,.,.,TRBJ2-5,TRBV5-1
ASIEGTSNTEAF,.,once,TRBJ1-1,TRBV28
ASSQGLQGRGTQY,.,.,TRBJ2-5,TRBV3-1/TRBV3-2
ASSPGADRGSYNEQF,TRBD1,.,TRBJ2-1,TRBV7-9
ASSLAGSSGEKLF,.,.,TRBJ1-4,TRBV7-9
ASSIPQGALHTDTQY,TRBD1,.,TRBJ2-3,TRBV7-8
ASRLSWGSGLSKSSYNSPLH,.,.,TRBJ1-6,TRBV12-2
ASSPTSVGNEQL,TRBD2,.,TRBJ2-1,TRBV4-3
ASSQISGGRYNEQF,TRBD2,.,TRBJ2-1,TRBV4-1
ASSALGRTGELF,.,.,TRBJ1-4,TRBV5-1
ASSGQGASGELF,TRBD1,.,TRBJ2-2,TRBV6-5
ASRSGGARNSPLH,.,.,TRBJ1-6,TRBV3-1/TRBV3-2
ASHPGAGNTIY,.,.,TRBJ1-3,TRBV6-4
ASTGGTDNSPLH,TRBD1,.,TRBJ1-6,TRBV5-1
ASSFQTSNQPQH,.,.,TRBJ1-5,TRBV2
ASSVDYSYGYT,.,.,TRBJ1-2,TRBV9
ASTKNRGNNEQF,TRBD1,.,TRBJ2-1,TRBV6-5
ASSQILAGALYEQY,TRBD2,.,TRBJ2-7,TRBV6-2/TRBV6-3
ASLRGQGINQPQH,TRBD1,.,TRBJ1-5,TRBV28
ASSLKSRASNQPQH,.,.,TRBJ1-5,TRBV27
ASRVPRGNQPQH,.,.,TRBJ1-5,TRBV6-5
ASFETEHTEAF,.,.,TRBJ1-1,TRBV5-1
ASSPSETPNTEAF,.,.,TRBJ1-1,TRBV7-8
ASSVGGLAGLRQNIQY,TRBD2,few,TRBJ2-4,TRBV9
ASSSPGRANTEAF,.,.,TRBJ1-1,TRBV28
ASTSWGWSRAGGYT,.,.,TRBJ1-2,TRBV28
ASSLAGIFQPQH,.,.,TRBJ1-5,TRBV7-2